The rows below give T cell receptor beta chains drawn from one sample of a study of T-cell reconstitution after alpha-beta-depleted transplantation in children. MiXCR was run by TCRdb on the PCR reads, yielding one entry per CDR3 protein. The sample lists 780,000 or so distinct CDR3 sequences, 16% occurring once. The sequencing used PBMCs, mostly from graft donor cells, collected 360 days after TCRalphabeta/CD19-depleted stem cell transplant. The receptor set was obtained from a male patient younger than 18 who had a stem cell transplant for acute lymphoblastic leukemia, so the T cells may come from the graft donor. CDR3s include the opening cysteine and the closing phenylalanine or tryptophan. The D gene is left open where the match is weak. Not every row has a clone size; where given, it reads once, few, many or a size class.

size	D	V	J	CDR3	DNA
NA	NA	TRBV7-2	TRBJ1-1	CASSLVGPEEAFF	TGTGCCAGCAGCTTAGTAGGCCCTGAAGAAGCTTTCTTT
many	NA	TRBV7-7	TRBJ1-3	CASSLSPSGNTIYF	TGTGCCAGCAGCTTAAGTCCATCCGGAAACACCATATATTTT
many	NA	TRBV18	TRBJ2-7	CASSPSGGPYEQYF	TGTGCCAGCAGTCCGTCAGGGGGGCCCTACGAGCAGTACTTC
many	NA	TRBV12-3/TRBV12-4	TRBJ2-3	CASSFPRGTFTDTQYF	TGTGCCAGCAGTTTTCCTAGGGGGACTTTCACAGATACGCAGTATTTT
few	TRBD1	TRBV5-1	TRBJ2-7	CASSVGTGPTTSYEQYF	TGCGCCAGCAGCGTCGGGACAGGGCCTACTACCTCCTACGAGCAGTACTTC
few	TRBD2	TRBV7-8	TRBJ2-5	CASSRLLAGGPRETQYF	TGTGCCAGCAGCCGACTACTAGCGGGAGGCCCGAGGGAGACCCAGTACTTC
few	TRBD1	TRBV5-1	TRBJ2-2	CASSLTGVGGELFF	TGCGCCAGCAGCTTGACAGGGGTCGGCGGGGAGCTGTTTTTT
once	TRBD1	TRBV29-1	TRBJ1-1	CSVEDRGLNTEAFF	TGCAGCGTTGAGGACAGGGGGCTAAACACTGAAGCTTTCTTT
NA	NA	TRBV4-1	TRBJ1-2	CASSAIFINYGYTF	TGCGCCAGCAGTGCTATCTTTATCAACTATGGCTACACCTTC
many	TRBD1	TRBV12-3/TRBV12-4	TRBJ2-5	CASSPDRGKETQYF	TGTGCCAGCAGTCCGGACAGGGGAAAAGAGACCCAGTACTTC
NA	NA	TRBV9	TRBJ2-3	CASSAGTRDRGTDTQYF	TGTGCCAGCAGCGCTGGGACTAGGGACAGGGGCACAGATACGCAGTATTTT
NA	TRBD2	TRBV18	TRBJ2-1	CASSPPGLAGRVEGQFF	TGTGCCAGCTCACCACCCGGACTAGCGGGACGGGTTGAAGGGCAGTTCTTC
NA	NA	TRBV29-1	TRBJ2-7	CSVESRQGTYEQYF	TGCAGCGTTGAGAGTCGGCAGGGGACCTACGAGCAGTACTTC
few	NA	TRBV19	TRBJ2-1	CASSIVVGNEQFF	TGTGCCAGTAGTATAGTGGTGGGCAATGAGCAGTTCTTC
many	NA	TRBV29-1	TRBJ2-2	CSAADSNTGELFF	TGCAGCGCCGCGGACTCGAACACCGGGGAGCTGTTTTTT
few	NA	TRBV7-2	TRBJ2-3	CASSLGGTSSDTQYF	TGTGCCAGCAGCTTAGGGGGCACTAGTTCAGATACGCAGTATTTT
many	NA	TRBV5-1	TRBJ2-2	CASSSGRQFNTGELFF	TGCGCCAGCAGCTCGGGACGGCAATTTAACACCGGGGAGCTGTTTTTT
NA	NA	TRBV6-5	TRBJ1-2	CASSYEGGSYGYTF	TGTGCCAGCAGTTACGAGGGCGGAAGCTATGGCTACACCTTC
few	TRBD2	TRBV7-8	TRBJ2-1	CASSTGSGSSYNEQFF	TGTGCCAGCAGTACAGGTAGCGGGAGCTCCTACAATGAGCAGTTCTTC
NA	NA	TRBV11-2	TRBJ2-3	CASSLSATIFTDTQYF	TGTGCCAGCAGCTTGAGTGCTACAATATTCACAGATACGCAGTATTTT
NA	NA	TRBV18	TRBJ2-5	CASSRGAGSTETQYF	TGTGCCAGCTCCCGCGGAGCCGGGAGCACCGAGACCCAGTACTTC
NA	NA	TRBV29-1	TRBJ2-7	CSVAKRQGGNEQYF	TGCAGCGTTGCAAAGCGGCAGGGGGGGAACGAGCAGTACTTC
few	TRBD1	TRBV6-5	TRBJ1-5	CASSPHRGRNQPQHF	TGTGCCAGCAGTCCCCACAGGGGGCGGAATCAGCCCCAGCATTTT
few	TRBD1	TRBV6-5	TRBJ1-2	CASSSRGQSTYNYGYTF	TGTGCCAGCAGTTCCCGGGGACAGAGCACCTATAACTATGGCTACACCTTC
few	NA	TRBV3-1	TRBJ1-6	CASSQEGTNSPLHF	TGTGCCAGCAGCCAAGAAGGAACCAATTCACCCCTCCACTTT
NA	NA	TRBV9	TRBJ1-4	CASSASGTDNEKLFF	TGTGCCAGCAGCGCGTCCGGGACGGATAATGAAAAACTGTTTTTT
few	TRBD1	TRBV4-2	TRBJ1-4	CASSQYSDRAKLFF	TGTGCCAGCAGCCAATATTCCGACAGGGCTAAACTGTTTTTT
few	NA	TRBV15	TRBJ1-2	CATSGQGRHYGYTF	TGTGCCACCAGCGGTCAGGGGCGCCACTATGGCTACACCTTC
NA	NA	TRBV15	TRBJ2-1	CATSRVATQRAYNEQFF	TGTGCCACCAGCAGAGTAGCGACCCAAAGGGCCTACAATGAGCAGTTCTTC
NA	TRBD1	TRBV5-1	TRBJ2-4	CASSLVYRGQKNIHYF	TGCGCCAGCAGCTTAGTGTACAGGGGGCAAAAAAACATTCATTACTTC
NA	NA	TRBV12-3/TRBV12-4	TRBJ2-5	CASSLTGTIQETQYF	TGTGCCAGCAGTTTAACAGGAACTATCCAAGAGACCCAGTACTTC
NA	NA	TRBV29-1	TRBJ2-6	CSVQSGANVLTF	TGCAGCGTGCAGTCTGGGGCCAACGTCCTGACTTTC
many	NA	TRBV6-5	TRBJ2-5	CASTFGSRETQYF	TGTGCCAGCACATTCGGTTCGAGAGAGACCCAGTACTTC
few	NA	TRBV27	TRBJ1-5	CASSPLSGNQPQHF	TGTGCCAGCAGTCCTTTGTCTGGCAATCAGCCCCAGCATTTT
NA	TRBD2	TRBV5-1	TRBJ2-5	CASSFSGRWYF	TGCGCCAGCAGCTTTAGCGGGAGATGGTACTTC
few	TRBD2	TRBV5-1	TRBJ2-5	CASIAGTNQETQYF	TGCGCCAGCATAGCCGGGACTAACCAAGAGACCCAGTACTTC
few	NA	TRBV20-1	TRBJ2-1	CSAETRRVNNEQFF	TGCAGTGCCGAGACTAGGCGGGTTAACAATGAGCAGTTCTTC
NA	NA	TRBV3-1	TRBJ2-2	CASSPEAAGELFF	TGTGCCAGCAGTCCCGAGGCAGCCGGGGAGCTGTTTTTT
NA	NA	TRBV5-1	TRBJ1-2	CASSFPGLTYGYTF	TGCGCCAGCAGCTTCCCGGGACTGACATATGGCTACACCTTC